These T cell receptor beta chains were read from a single sample in a study of sequential checkpoint blockade in melanoma. Produced via immunoSEQ multiplex PCR; TCRdb's table is partial and in-frame only. The sample lists fewer than 20,000 clones; around 82% were seen once. The material was CD8+ T cells sorted from blood (inferred from file names), obtained from a patient given nivolumab and ipilimumab in sequence. The receptors were gathered from a human donor with melanoma. CDR3s include the opening cysteine and the closing phenylalanine or tryptophan. The order of the fields is D gene, V gene, J gene, clone size, CDR3 protein, CDR3 DNA. A D gene is named only where the DNA matches it firmly. Some rows mark clone size as missing; the rest say once, few, many or name a class of expanded clone.

NA	TRBV6-5	TRBJ1-6	NA	CASSHAAGPNSPLHF	TGTGCCAGCAGCCACGCCGCGGGGCCTAATTCACCCCTCCACTTT
NA	TRBV29-1	TRBJ1-1	once	CSVEDRRFQGSNTEAFF	TGCAGCGTTGAAGATCGAAGATTTCAGGGGTCGAACACTGAAGCTTTCTTT
NA	TRBV6-5	TRBJ2-7	NA	CATGPQVYEQYF	TGTGCCACAGGCCCCCAAGTCTACGAGCAGTACTTC
TRBD1	TRBV27	TRBJ1-2	NA	CASKETGYSYGYTF	TGTGCCAGCAAGGAGACAGGGTATTCTTACGGCTACACCTTC
TRBD1	TRBV2	TRBJ1-1	NA	CASSESRGLNTEAFF	TGTGCCAGCAGTGAGAGCAGGGGGTTGAACACTGAAGCTTTCTTT
TRBD2	TRBV10-3	TRBJ2-1	NA	CAISELGGGNEQFF	TGTGCCATCAGTGAACTTGGGGGGGGGAATGAGCAGTTCTTC
TRBD1	TRBV7-9	TRBJ2-7	NA	CASSGGQGGLDEQYF	TGTGCCAGCAGCGGGGGACAGGGGGGGTTGGACGAGCAGTACTTC
NA	TRBV27	TRBJ2-2	NA	CASSLIAAGELFF	TGTGCCAGCAGTTTAATAGCGGCCGGGGAGCTGTTTTTT
TRBD2	TRBV6-5	TRBJ2-1	once	CASSYWGRASYNEQFF	TGTGCCAGCAGTTACTGGGGGAGGGCCTCCTACAATGAGCAGTTCTTC
NA	TRBV7-9	TRBJ2-5	medium-sized	CASLFQETQYF	TGTGCCAGCCTCTTCCAAGAGACCCAGTACTTC
TRBD1	TRBV27	TRBJ1-5	NA	CASSLTGGINQPQHF	TGTGCCAGCAGCTTGACAGGGGGCATCAATCAGCCCCAGCATTTT
TRBD1	TRBV28	TRBJ2-7	NA	CASSLLDRGGSYEQYF	TGTGCCAGCAGTTTGTTGGACAGGGGAGGCTCCTACGAGCAGTACTTC
TRBD1	TRBV7-9	TRBJ2-1	NA	CASSLEDRSRFF	TGTGCCAGCAGCTTAGAGGACAGGTCGCGGTTCTTC
TRBD1	TRBV7-9	TRBJ1-1	NA	CASSSLAGGDRNTEAFF	TGTGCCAGCAGCTCCCTGGCGGGGGGGGACAGGAACACTGAAGCTTTCTTT
NA	TRBV11-2	TRBJ2-7	NA	CASSSSAGSAYEQYF	TGTGCCAGCAGCTCCTCCGCCGGGAGCGCCTACGAGCAGTACTTC
NA	TRBV15	TRBJ1-4	NA	CATSRPGRGATNEKLFF	TGTGCCACCAGCAGACCCGGTCGGGGAGCAACTAATGAAAAACTGTTTTTT
NA	TRBV19	TRBJ1-6	NA	CAVGPPTNSPLHF	TGTGCCGTGGGTCCCCCGACTAATTCCCCCCTCCACTTT
TRBD1	TRBV11-2	TRBJ1-1	NA	CASSLGTGKYQAFF	TGTGCCAGCAGCTTAGGGACAGGGAAATATCAAGCTTTCTTT
TRBD1	TRBV11-2	TRBJ2-2	NA	CASSLGQGANTGELFF	TGTGCCAGCAGCTTAGGACAGGGGGCGAACACCGGGGAGCTGTTTTTT
NA	TRBV13	TRBJ1-4	NA	CASGRSGADEKLFF	TGTGCCAGCGGGCGGTCTGGGGCGGATGAAAAACTGTTTTTT
NA	TRBV11-2	TRBJ2-7	NA	CASSLGSSYEQYF	TGTGCCAGCAGCCTCGGGAGTTCCTACGAGCAGTACTTC
NA	TRBV6-1	TRBJ2-2	NA	CASSDRTENTGELFF	TGTGCCAGCAGTGACAGGACAGAGAACACCGGGGAGCTGTTTTTT
TRBD1	TRBV7-2	TRBJ1-2	NA	CASSLALDRVDNYGYTF	TGTGCCAGCAGCTTAGCGCTTGACAGGGTGGATAACTATGGCTACACCTTC
TRBD1	TRBV7-2	TRBJ2-7	NA	CASSYQRQGPYYEQYF	TGTGCCAGCAGCTACCAGCGACAGGGGCCGTACTACGAGCAGTACTTC
NA	TRBV6-4	TRBJ1-1	NA	CASSDRAEGTEAFF	TGTGCCAGCAGTGACCGAGCGGAGGGGACTGAAGCTTTCTTT
NA	TRBV7-8	TRBJ2-7	NA	CASSLSSLYEQYF	TGTGCCAGCAGCTTGTCTAGCCTATACGAGCAGTACTTC
NA	TRBV7-9	TRBJ2-7	NA	CASSFDNEQYF	TGTGCCAGCAGCTTTGACAACGAGCAGTACTTC
TRBD1	TRBV7-9	TRBJ2-5	once	CASSQTGIGETQYF	TGTGCCAGCAGCCAGACAGGGATTGGGGAGACCCAGTACTTC
NA	TRBV10-3	TRBJ1-3	NA	CGARGDTIYF	TGTGGCGCTCGAGGCGACACCATATATTTT
NA	TRBV7-9	TRBJ1-2	NA	CASSLVLGRNYGYTF	TGTGCCAGCAGCTTAGTCCTGGGCCGGAACTATGGCTACACCTTC
TRBD2	TRBV5-6	TRBJ2-1	NA	CASSPGGSGGDEQFF	TGTGCCAGCAGCCCCGGAGGTAGCGGGGGCGATGAGCAGTTCTTC
NA	TRBV30	TRBJ1-5	NA	CAWSPGGSQPQHF	TGTGCCTGGAGTCCCGGGGGGAGCCAGCCCCAGCATTTT
TRBD2	TRBV19	TRBJ2-5	NA	CASSPSSGRQQYF	TGTGCCAGTAGTCCCTCGAGCGGGAGACAGCAGTACTTC
NA	TRBV27	TRBJ1-6	once	CASSPITAYNSPLHF	TGTGCCAGCAGTCCTATAACAGCCTATAATTCACCCCTCCACTTT
NA	TRBV10-3	TRBJ1-3	few	CAISLGGADTIYF	TGTGCCATCAGCCTGGGAGGGGCCGACACCATATATTTT
TRBD1	TRBV19	TRBJ1-2	NA	CASSMGDSPFYGYTF	TGTGCCAGTAGTATGGGGGACAGCCCTTTCTATGGCTACACCTTC
NA	TRBV9	TRBJ1-6	NA	CASSVGGLESPLHF	TGTGCCAGCAGCGTAGGGGGGCTCGAATCACCCCTCCACTTT
TRBD2	TRBV27	TRBJ2-1	NA	CASSLKASGTHNEQFF	TGTGCCAGCAGTTTAAAAGCTAGCGGGACCCACAATGAGCAGTTCTTC
NA	TRBV2	TRBJ1-5	NA	CASRQLNQPQHF	TGTGCCAGCAGACAGCTCAATCAGCCCCAGCATTTT
NA	TRBV27	TRBJ2-7	NA	CASSSGSTYEQYF	TGTGCCAGCAGCTCAGGGTCGACCTACGAGCAGTACTTC
TRBD1	TRBV2	TRBJ2-3	NA	CASTPGGTDTQYF	TGTGCCAGCACGCCAGGGGGAACAGATACGCAGTATTTT
NA	TRBV6-6	TRBJ1-2	NA	CASSYTRGRRGYTF	TGTGCCAGCAGTTACACCAGGGGTAGGAGGGGCTACACCTTC
TRBD1	TRBV7-9	TRBJ1-5	NA	CASSSQGADQPQHF	TGTGCCAGCAGCTCTCAGGGGGCGGATCAGCCCCAGCATTTT
TRBD2	TRBV14	TRBJ2-2	NA	CASSRAPLGTSGRSGIKTGELFF	TGTGCCAGCAGCAGGGCTCCACTAGGGACTAGCGGGAGAAGTGGGATAAAGACCGGGGAGCTGTTTTTT
TRBD2	TRBV7-9	TRBJ2-7	NA	CASSSPLAGSSYEQYF	TGTGCCAGCAGCTCCCCGCTAGCGGGAAGCTCCTACGAGCAGTACTTC
NA	TRBV7-9	TRBJ1-2	few	CASSPPEGRTYGYTF	TGTGCCAGCAGCCCCCCCGAGGGGAGGACCTATGGCTACACCTTC
TRBD1	TRBV6-5	TRBJ1-6	NA	CASSYDGTGHSPLHF	TGTGCCAGCAGTTATGACGGGACAGGGCATTCACCCCTCCACTTT
TRBD1	TRBV4-1	TRBJ1-1	few	CASSYSQGGGTEAFF	TGCGCCAGCAGCTATTCACAGGGGGGAGGCACTGAAGCTTTCTTT
NA	TRBV28	TRBJ2-7	NA	CASSFETASSYEQYF	TGTGCCAGCAGTTTCGAGACAGCCAGCTCCTACGAGCAGTACTTC
TRBD2	TRBV7-9	TRBJ2-1	NA	CASSRGGQFF	TGTGCCAGCAGCCGCGGGGGACAGTTCTTC
NA	TRBV5-8	TRBJ2-1	NA	CASIAGLLTGSYNEQFF	TGTGCCAGCATCGCGGGACTCCTTACTGGCTCCTACAATGAGCAGTTCTTC
TRBD1	TRBV9	TRBJ2-7	NA	CASSVEGTGIREQYF	TGTGCCAGCAGCGTAGAGGGGACAGGGATTCGCGAGCAGTACTTC
NA	TRBV11-2	TRBJ1-5	NA	CASSFAGGQNQPQHF	TGTGCCAGCAGCTTTGCGGGTGGGCAGAATCAGCCCCAGCATTTT
TRBD2	TRBV30	TRBJ2-2	NA	CAWGLVRTGELFF	TGTGCCTGGGGACTAGTTCGCACCGGGGAGCTGTTTTTT
NA	TRBV7-8	TRBJ1-6	hyperexpanded	CASSLRPIYQESSYNSPLHF	TGTGCCAGCAGCTTAAGGCCGATTTACCAGGAAAGCTCCTATAATTCACCCCTCCACTTT